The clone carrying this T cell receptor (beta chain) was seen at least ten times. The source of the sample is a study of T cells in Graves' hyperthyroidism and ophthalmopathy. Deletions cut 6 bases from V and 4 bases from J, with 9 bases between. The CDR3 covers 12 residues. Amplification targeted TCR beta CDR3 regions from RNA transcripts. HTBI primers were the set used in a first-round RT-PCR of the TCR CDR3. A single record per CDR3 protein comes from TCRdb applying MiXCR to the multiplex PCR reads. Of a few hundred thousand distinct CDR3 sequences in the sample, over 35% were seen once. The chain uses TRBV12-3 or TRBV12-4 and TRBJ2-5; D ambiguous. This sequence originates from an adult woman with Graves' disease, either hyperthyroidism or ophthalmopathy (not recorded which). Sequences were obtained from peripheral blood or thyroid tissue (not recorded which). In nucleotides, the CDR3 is TGTGCCAGCAGCACCACGACAGAGACCCAGTACTTC. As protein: CASSTTTETQYF.